This TCR beta chain originates from a study of CD8 T cells in Susac syndrome (dated by TCRdb to about 2019). Describing the broader study: Of the Susac syndrome patients who were sequenced, eight or nine were in clinical remission while about 6 had clinically active disease. Whether CD8+ T cell activation and differentiation in Susac syndrome was antigen driven was tested using repertoire sequencing. At blood withdrawal, Susac syndrome patients were either therapy-naive, taking corticosteroids (in some cases with IVIg as well), or taking IVIg alone. The study compared CD8+ T cell repertoire clonality among approximately twelve healthy donors, around 14 Susac syndrome patients and some 16 multiple sclerosis patients. Broader findings and caveats from the paper: Susac syndrome CD8+ repertoires showed clonal expansion, highest in CD8+ TEMRA cells and greater in clinically active than remitting patients. The TCR sequencing and HLA analysis was acknowledged to have included a relatively small number of individuals. Roughly 15 and five Susac-specific public clones were found in the total CD8+ and CD8+ TEMRA repertoires, respectively.

RNA was extracted with the RNeasy kit and 0.5 to 1 ug was reverse transcribed using random hexamers. The immunoSEQ multiplex PCR assay, covering 54 Vbeta and 13 Jbeta segments, was used to amplify TCR beta CDR3 regions. PCR amplification bias was corrected by using a synthetic template baseline for primer optimization and computational correction. As for the authors' bioinformatics: Reads were assigned to V, D and J genes according to IMGT and analyzed in immunoSEQ Analyzer, with only productive sequences retained. To calculate clonality, Shannon entropy was normalized by log2 of the number of productive unique sequences and then subtracted from one. Public and private clones were assessed among the 100 most prevalent clones of each patient and control. Susac-specific clones were defined as absent from healthy and MS cohorts, over a thousand published viral clones and other ImmuneACCESS disease sequences. TCRdb trimmed the raw reads at Q25, called clones with MiXCR and kept productive beta chains. Merged by CDR3 protein, the rows form single entries marked with the most common genes and DNA. Here the V and J calls rest on TCRdb's processing, not on the authors' analysis. The sample table contains around 100,000 distinct CDR3 sequences; only one count was recorded for about 96% of them. 0.3% of the sample comes from the top ten.

High-throughput TCR beta sequencing profiled peripheral blood CD8+ and CD4+ T cells from healthy donors, Susac syndrome patients and multiple sclerosis patients. Recently defined diagnostic criteria for definite or probable disease were met by the Susac syndrome patients. Bulk CD8+ and CD4+ T cells were purified by magnetic negative isolation, while CD8+ TEMRA cells were enriched using FACS. Blood was collected in EDTA tubes and processed within 24 hours, with PBMCs isolated through density gradient centrifugation. PBMCs intended for TCR sequencing were cryopreserved in liquid nitrogen and thawed later in a water bath at 37 degrees C. Purity of sorted or isolated CD4+, CD8+ and CD8+ TEMRA cells was at least 90%. In this sample, this clonotype turned up once. What this receptor recognizes is not known. Per-base quality was not reported, and no clone a single base away is much larger than it. Evidence from a single read is weak.

The CDR3 numbers 14 residues from cysteine through phenylalanine. CDR3 DNA only is kept here, 42 bases in frame from base 1. The junction shows trimming of 0 bases on V and 3 bases on J, and the gene matches do not reach 3 bases of it. From a lookup of the germline V gene, CDR1 and CDR2 are SGHRS and YFSETQ. Sequences were obtained from CD8+ T cells from PBMCs. This receptor was obtained from a human donor with Susac syndrome. The chain is assembled from TRBV5-1 and TRBJ2-7, and TRBD1 aligns with 7 junction nucleotides. Here is the DNA: TGCGCCAGCAGCTTGGGGGACAGCAACTACGAGCAGTACTTC. Translated, this is CASSLGDSNYEQYF.